The 25 T cell receptor beta chains presented below share a single source sample, sequenced in a study of CD8 T cells in ankylosing spondylitis. TCRdb processed the 5' RACE reads anew with MiXCR; each CDR3 protein has one entry. The sample includes fewer than 250,000 distinct CDR3 sequences, 20% to 30% of them seen just once. The material sequenced was blood, either unsorted or a sorted T cell fraction (not recorded which). Receptor source: a male donor with ankylosing spondylitis or in good health (not recorded which).

The rearrangement uses TRBV18 and TRBJ1-2; possible D gene TRBD1, 6 bases. The CDR3 contains 15 residues. Per the germline V gene, CDR1 is KGHSH and CDR2 is LQKENI. V shed 6 bases and J shed 6 bases, with 20 bases lying between them. Here the CDR3 reads CASSQRGGASDGYTF. CDR3 nucleotide sequence: TGTGCCAGCTCCCAGCGGGGGGGGGCCTCCGATGGCTACACCTTC.

There are many counts of this clonotype. The DNA for the CDR3 is TGCAGTGCTAGAACCGCGCGGGAGATACGGGACGAGCAGTTCTTC. Translating it yields CSARTAREIRDEQFF. The J gene is TRBJ2-1, the V gene TRBV20-1; 7 bases are shared with TRBD2. Trimming cost V 2 bases and J 10 bases; bases outside gene matches: 14. The germline gives CDR1 DFQATT, CDR2 SNEGSKA (reference sequence). The CDR3 runs 15 residues.

The chain is built from TRBV20-1 and TRBJ1-1; TRBD1 aligns across 7 bases. The CDR3 consists of 14 residues. The germline CDR1 and CDR2 sequences are DFQATT and SNEGSKA (reference sequence). Trimming cost V 6 bases and J 7 bases; bases outside gene matches: 14. The CDR3 DNA sequence: TGCAGTGCAACCAGGGGACAGAGGACCAGTGAAGCTTTCTTT. Translating gives CSATRGQRTSEAFF.

The rearrangement joins TRBV12-3 or TRBV12-4 to TRBJ1-6; TRBD1 matches at 8 bases. Trimming at V came to 5 bases and at J to 9 bases, leaving 6 bases not matched to a gene. The CDR3 is 14 residues long. CDR3 nucleotide sequence: TGTGCCAGCAGTCTGACAGGGGCCTCTTCACCCCTCCACTTT. It specifies CASSLTGASSPLHF.

The chain joins TRBV4-2 to TRBJ1-1; D may be TRBD1 (5 bases). The V gene's germline CDR1 is LGHNA and CDR2 YNFKEQ. Deletions cut 4 bases from V and 4 bases from J, with 13 bases between. This CDR3 region has 14 residues. This CDR3 is CASSLRAQGTEAFF. CDR3 nucleotides: TGTGCCAGCAGCCTCCGGGCCCAGGGCACTGAAGCTTTCTTT.

About this clonotype: Possible read error: a much larger clone is one base away. The V call is TRBV28, the J call TRBJ2-5; 7 nucleotides align to TRBD1. The V and J ends lost 4 bases and 5 bases, in that order; junction bases with no gene match: 7. This CDR3 comprises 14 residues. Germline V gene lookup returns CDR1 MDHEN and CDR2 SYDVKM. DNA of the CDR3: TGTGCCAGCAGTTCGACAGGGAGTTTGGAGACCCAGTACTTC. Translating it yields CASSSTGSLETQYF.

The V call is TRBV29-1, the J call TRBJ2-5; D possibly corresponds to TRBD2 (6 bases). The CDR3 totals 13 residues. Germline CDR1 is SQVTM and CDR2 is ANQGSEA. CDR3 region: CSVNGLPRETQYF. The CDR3 DNA follows: TGCAGTGTCAATGGACTACCTAGGGAGACCCAGTACTTC.

This clonotype was detected many times. This chain connects TRBV6-6 to TRBJ1-1; D ambiguous. The CDR3 covers 12 residues. The germline CDR1 and CDR2 sequences are MNHNY and SVGAGI (reference sequence). Trimming removed 11 bases at V and 0 bases at J, with 10 bases between. The CDR3 region is CAARGVNTEAFF. The CDR3 DNA reads as TGTGCCGCCCGAGGAGTGAACACTGAAGCTTTCTTT.

The chain recombines TRBV20-1 with TRBJ2-3; D might be TRBD2 (5 bases). There are 16 residues in the CDR3. V dropped 3 bases and J dropped 2 bases, with 18 bases sitting between them. In germline, CDR1 is DFQATT, CDR2 SNEGSKA (reference sequence). CDR3 nucleotides: TGCAGTGCTAGCGCCTTGGCGCGGGCAAACACAGATACGCAGTATTTT. This sequence encodes CSASALARANTDTQYF.

In its sample, this clonotype was seen once. The genes are TRBV6-4 and TRBJ1-4, with 8 bases identical to TRBD1. The V segment lost 5 bases and the J segment 0 bases; nucleotides outside the gene matches: 14. CDR3 size: 19 residues. Germline-derived CDR1 and CDR2 are MRHNA and SNTAGT. CDR3 nucleotides: TGTGCCAGCAGTAACGGACAGGGCGCAACGGGAGCAACTAATGAAAAACTGTTTTTT. Amino acid sequence: CASSNGQGATGATNEKLFF.

There are many counts of this clonotype. The J gene is TRBJ2-1, the V gene TRBV7-6, with D hard to call. The CDR3 loop spans 13 amino acids. V was shortened by 5 bases and J by 9 bases, with 14 bases between the two germline ends. Germline V lookup: CDR1 SGHVS, CDR2 FNYEAQ. The chain's CDR3 is CASSGVAIAEQFF. The CDR3 coding sequence is TGTGCCAGCAGCGGAGTGGCTATTGCTGAGCAGTTCTTC. Full variable domain (rest looked up from reference TRBV7-6 and TRBJ2-1): GAGVSQSPRYKVTKRGQDVALRCDPISGHVSLYWYRQALGQGPEFLTYFNYEAQQDKSGLPNDRFSAERPEGSISTLTIQRTEQRDSAMYRCASSGVAIAEQFFGPGTRLTVL.

This clonotype was counted many times. This chain's CDR3 is CASSAGREREKLFF. Written as DNA, the CDR3 is TGCGCCAGCAGCGCAGGGAGGGAACGGGAAAAACTGTTTTTT. The V gene is TRBV5-1, the J gene TRBJ1-4, with D possibly TRBD1 on 5 matching bases. The V end was cut by 4 bases, the J end by 8 bases, with 15 bases between. This CDR3 comprises 14 residues. The germline gives CDR1 SGHRS, CDR2 YFSETQ.

This clonotype came up many times. The DNA for the CDR3 is TGTGCCAGCTCACCAACGACTAGCGGGAGTTACGAGCAGTACTTC. Protein sequence: CASSPTTSGSYEQYF. The chain carries TRBV18 and TRBJ2-7; TRBD2 agrees at 12 bases. The CDR3 consists of 15 residues. Germline V gene lookup returns CDR1 KGHSH and CDR2 LQKENI. V trimming: 2 bases; J trimming: 4 bases; junction bases outside the gene matches: 3.

This clonotype was picked up a small number of times. The chain couples TRBV7-2 to TRBJ2-5, with D unclear. CDR3 length: 14 amino acids. Trimming shortened V by 4 bases and J by 1 base, and 10 bases separated the two germline ends. Germline CDR1 is SGHTA and CDR2 is FQGNSA. The chain's CDR3 is CASSSSGRQETQYF. CDR3 bases: TGTGCCAGCAGCTCCTCGGGCCGCCAAGAGACCCAGTACTTC.

This clonotype was seen once. The rearrangement joins TRBV20-1 to TRBJ2-7; maybe TRBD1 (6 bases). CDR3 length: 14 residues. Germline loops: CDR1 DFQATT, CDR2 SNEGSKA (reference sequence). The V gene lost 5 bases and the J gene lost 5 bases, with 19 bases spanning the gap. The CDR3 loop reads CSALKIQGSHEQYF. The CDR3 DNA reads as TGCAGTGCTCTAAAAATACAGGGTTCCCACGAGCAGTACTTC.

The CDR3 nucleotides read TGCGCCAGCAGCCAAGGAGCCCCGACGCCTAGCGGGTTGGTACGTCAGCAGTTCTTC. Its protein is CASSQGAPTPSGLVRQQFF. The V gene is TRBV4-1, the J gene TRBJ2-1; 8 nucleotides align to TRBD2. Germline V gives CDR1 MGHRA, CDR2 YSYEKL. CDR3 size: 19 residues. J was trimmed by 11 bases and V by 1 base; bases with no gene match: 22.

This clonotype has ten or more counts. The chain has TRBV4-1 and TRBJ2-7, with D possibly being TRBD1 (6 bases). V gave up 0 bases and J gave up 3 bases, with 15 bases separating them. The CDR3 contains 16 residues. The germline V gene has CDR1 MGHRA and CDR2 YSYEKL. The CDR3 sequence is CASSQDISGVSYEQYF. CDR3 in DNA: TGCGCCAGCAGCCAAGATATTTCAGGGGTGAGCTACGAGCAGTACTTC.

The rearrangement uses TRBV9 and TRBJ1-1, with D possibly being TRBD1 (5 bases). CDR1 is SGDLS, CDR2 YYNGEE, per germline. Trimming stripped 2 bases from V and 7 bases from J, with 9 bases between. This CDR3 comprises 12 residues. CDR3 protein: CASSVGGGEAFF. As DNA, the CDR3 is TGTGCCAGCAGCGTTGGGGGTGGTGAAGCTTTCTTT.

The table lists this clonotype with a few counts. The rearrangement links TRBV5-4 to TRBJ1-1; D is ambiguous. Germline V gene data show CDR1 as SGHNT and CDR2 as YYREEE (reference sequence). V dropped 3 bases and J dropped 4 bases, with 13 bases sitting between them. The CDR3 runs to 14 residues. CDR3 in DNA: TGTGCCAGCAGCTGGAAGACCGGAGCCACTGAAGCTTTCTTT. Its protein is CASSWKTGATEAFF.

This clonotype was detected many times. The V gene is TRBV10-3, the J gene TRBJ2-1; D gene unclear. V gave up 0 bases and J gave up 6 bases, with 9 bases separating them. Germline CDR1 ENHRY, CDR2 SYGVKD. The CDR3 extends over 14 amino acids. The CDR3 spells CAISESNTVNEQFF. CDR3 coding DNA: TGTGCCATCAGTGAGTCGAATACGGTCAATGAGCAGTTCTTC.

There are many counts of this clonotype. The chain couples TRBV4-3 to TRBJ2-1; 10 nucleotides line up with TRBD2. The trim removed 0 bases at V and 14 bases at J, leaving 7 bases unmatched. CDR3 size: 14 residues. Germline CDR1 reads LGHNA; CDR2 reads YSLEER. This CDR3 reads CASSQELAGRVEFF. As DNA, the CDR3 is TGCGCCAGCAGCCAAGAACTAGCGGGAAGGGTGGAGTTCTTC.

The table lists this clonotype with many counts. The chain combines TRBV2 with TRBJ2-2; no reliable D call. Germline assignment: CDR1 SNHLY and CDR2 FYNNEI. V was cut by 2 bases and J by 1 base, with 8 bases left in between. The CDR3 contains 15 residues. The CDR3 DNA follows: TGTGCCAGCAGTGAAATGGGTAGGAACACCGGGGAGCTGTTTTTT. Translating it yields CASSEMGRNTGELFF.

This clonotype was picked up many times. The chain has TRBV5-1 and TRBJ2-1, with D possibly TRBD1 on 7 matching bases. The CDR3 consists of 16 residues. From germline, CDR1 is SGHRS and CDR2 YFSETQ. V was clipped by 6 bases and J by 10 bases, with 26 bases between them. The CDR3 region has the DNA TGCGCCAGCACCGAGGGGTCCCCAGGGGGAGGTAAGGAGCAGTTCTTC. The encoded protein is CASTEGSPGGGKEQFF.

At least ten counts were recorded for this clonotype. The chain has TRBV20-1 and TRBJ2-7; D not resolved. V was pared by 6 bases and J by 1 base, with 22 bases between. The CDR3 has 16 amino acids. Looked up from germline, CDR1 is DFQATT and CDR2 is SNEGSKA (reference sequence). CDR3: CSASSLRLGGSYEQYF. The CDR3 DNA reads TGCAGTGCCAGTTCACTCAGATTAGGTGGGTCCTACGAGCAGTACTTC.

This clonotype was seen at least ten times. This rearrangement joins TRBV5-1 to TRBJ2-3; TRBD1 agrees at 8 bases. V lost 2 bases to trimming and J lost 4 bases; unmatched junction nucleotides: 3. The CDR3 has 14 residues. CDR1 is SGHRS, CDR2 YFSETQ, per germline. CDR3 DNA sequence: TGCGCCAGCAGCTTATCCAGGGGGCCAGATACGCAGTATTTT. Amino acids: CASSLSRGPDTQYF.